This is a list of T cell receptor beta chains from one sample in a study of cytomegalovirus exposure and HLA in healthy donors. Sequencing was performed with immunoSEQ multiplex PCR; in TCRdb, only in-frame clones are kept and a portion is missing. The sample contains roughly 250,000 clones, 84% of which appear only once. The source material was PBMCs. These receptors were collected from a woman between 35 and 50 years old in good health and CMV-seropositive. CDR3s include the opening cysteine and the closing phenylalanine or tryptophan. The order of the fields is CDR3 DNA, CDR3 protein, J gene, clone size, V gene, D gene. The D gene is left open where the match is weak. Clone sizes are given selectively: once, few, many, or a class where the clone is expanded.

TGTGCCAGCAGTTACTCACCTAGCTCCTACAATGAGCAGTTCTTC | CASSYSPSSYNEQFF | TRBJ2-1 | NA | TRBV6-5 | NA
TGTGCCATCAAACAGGGGGACTATGGCTACACCTTC | CAIKQGDYGYTF | TRBJ1-2 | NA | TRBV27 | TRBD1
TGTGCCAGCAGTTTTCTTACCTTGATGGCGGGAGTTTCCTACGAGCAGTACTTC | CASSFLTLMAGVSYEQYF | TRBJ2-7 | NA | TRBV28 | TRBD2
TGTGCCAGCACCATGGGGACTAGTCCCTACAATGAGCAGTTCTTC | CASTMGTSPYNEQFF | TRBJ2-1 | NA | TRBV28 | TRBD2
TGTGCCAGCAGTCACACGGGACAGGTCGGTGAAAAACTGTTTTTT | CASSHTGQVGEKLFF | TRBJ1-4 | NA | TRBV27 | TRBD1
TGTGCCAGCAGCGCCGGGTCTTCCTACAATGAGCAGTTCTTC | CASSAGSSYNEQFF | TRBJ2-1 | once | TRBV7-2 | NA
TGTGCCAGCAGCGCCGGACTCTCCTACGAGCAGTACTTC | CASSAGLSYEQYF | TRBJ2-7 | NA | TRBV7-2 | NA
TGTGCCAGCAGAGGGCTTGTCGTGGCGGGAGGATGGGCCGGGGCCAACGTCCTGACTTTC | CASRGLVVAGGWAGANVLTF | TRBJ2-6 | NA | TRBV2 | TRBD2
TGTGCCAGCAGCTCCTACCGTAGCGGGAGCACCGGGGAGCTGTTTTTT | CASSSYRSGSTGELFF | TRBJ2-2 | NA | TRBV7-2 | TRBD2
TGTGCCAGCAGGGGGGATCGGGGGGGCGAGCAGTACTTC | CASRGDRGGEQYF | TRBJ2-7 | NA | TRBV2 | TRBD2
TGTGCCAGCAGCACCCGTAGCGGGTACAATGAGCAGTTCTTC | CASSTRSGYNEQFF | TRBJ2-1 | NA | TRBV13 | TRBD2
TGTGCCAGCAGCGGTACTGACGGGGCCTACGAGCAGTACTTC | CASSGTDGAYEQYF | TRBJ2-7 | NA | TRBV9 | NA
TGTGCCAGCAGCGTGGGACAGGAGTTTACGGGCAATCAGCCCCAGCATTTT | CASSVGQEFTGNQPQHF | TRBJ1-5 | NA | TRBV13 | TRBD1
TGTGCCAGCAGCCGGGGAATGGGGAACACTGAAGCTTTCTTT | CASSRGMGNTEAFF | TRBJ1-1 | NA | TRBV27 | NA
TGTGCCAGCTCACCACGGCAAAGCTCCTACAATGAGCAGTTCTTC | CASSPRQSSYNEQFF | TRBJ2-1 | NA | TRBV18 | NA
TGTGCCAGCAGCTGGACAGGGAACGCCTACGAGCAGTACTTC | CASSWTGNAYEQYF | TRBJ2-7 | NA | TRBV5-4 | TRBD1
TGTGCCAGCAGCCCAACGGCAGGGGGTGGGAACACTGAAGCTTTCTTT | CASSPTAGGGNTEAFF | TRBJ1-1 | NA | TRBV28 | TRBD1
TGTGCCAGCAGCTGGGGGGTTGCGGGACTGTCCTACGAGCAGTACTTC | CASSWGVAGLSYEQYF | TRBJ2-7 | NA | TRBV5-4 | NA
TGTGCCAGCAGCTCAGGGGCTAGCGGGAGGGCCTTTGAGCAGTTCTTC | CASSSGASGRAFEQFF | TRBJ2-1 | NA | TRBV7-2 | TRBD2
TGTGCCAGCAGCCGGGGTAGCGGGAGCTCCTACAATGAGCAGTTCTTC | CASSRGSGSSYNEQFF | TRBJ2-1 | NA | TRBV4-2 | TRBD2
TGTGCCAGCAGTGAATTGCCGGGGATCGGGGAGCTGTTTTTT | CASSELPGIGELFF | TRBJ2-2 | few | TRBV2 | NA
TGTGCCAGCAGAACTCGTCCGGGACTAGCGGGATTGGATACGCAGTATTTT | CASRTRPGLAGLDTQYF | TRBJ2-3 | NA | TRBV27 | TRBD2
TGTGCCAGCAGCCAGGGACAGGGGAACTCCTACGAGCAGTACTTC | CASSQGQGNSYEQYF | TRBJ2-7 | NA | TRBV4-2 | TRBD1